This record looks at one T cell receptor beta chain sequence and its context. Its antigen is unknown. The V gene's germline CDR1 is MNHNY and CDR2 SVGAGI (reference sequence). The germline V and J ends were trimmed by 4 bases and 6 bases, with 12 bases remaining between them. The CDR3 totals 13 residues. These data belong to a study of cytomegalovirus exposure and HLA in healthy donors. Study-wide results and limits: The study reported that TCR beta sequences accurately predicted HLA-A and HLA-B alleles in most subjects. In vitro checks showed that a few CMV-associated chains really do target CMV antigens. Certain indistinguishable V segments, among them TRBV6-2 and TRBV6-3, were excluded.

This cohort consisted of healthy bone marrow donors. Both 60 Vbeta primers and 13 Jbeta primers went into the PCR. Using immunoSEQ multiplex PCR, the repertoire was profiled, and TCRdb retains in-frame clones only, with some absent. Among roughly 49,000 clones listed, 81% were seen once. The chain couples TRBV6-6 to TRBJ1-1; D may be TRBD1 (5 bases). What was sequenced was PBMCs. The receptor comes from a boy younger than 18 in good health and CMV-seropositive. CDR3 region: CASSSLQVAEAFF. In DNA, the CDR3 is TGTGCCAGCAGTTCCCTACAGGTAGCTGAAGCTTTCTTT.